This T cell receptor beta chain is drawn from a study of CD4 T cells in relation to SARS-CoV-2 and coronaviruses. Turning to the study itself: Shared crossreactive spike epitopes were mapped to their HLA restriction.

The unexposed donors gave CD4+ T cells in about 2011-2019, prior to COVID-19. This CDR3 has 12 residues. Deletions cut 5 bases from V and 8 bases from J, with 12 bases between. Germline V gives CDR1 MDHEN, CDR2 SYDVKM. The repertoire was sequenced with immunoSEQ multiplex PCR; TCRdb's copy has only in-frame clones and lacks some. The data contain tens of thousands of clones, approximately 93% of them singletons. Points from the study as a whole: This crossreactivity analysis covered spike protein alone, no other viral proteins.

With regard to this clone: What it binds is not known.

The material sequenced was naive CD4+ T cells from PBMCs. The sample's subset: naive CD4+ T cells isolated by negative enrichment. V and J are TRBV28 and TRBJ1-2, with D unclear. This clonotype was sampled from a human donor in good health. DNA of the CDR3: TGTGCCAGCAGTCCCTCTATGGGGGGCTACACCTTC. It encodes CASSPSMGGYTF.